A selection of T cell receptor beta chains follows, all from one sample in a study of response to subunit inactivated influenza vaccine. Via MiXCR, TCRdb re-called the RT-PCR reads, giving one row per CDR3 protein. Here the sample spans around 480,000 distinct CDR3 sequences, approximately 15% being singletons. Sequenced material: CD4+ T cells sorted from PBMCs, taken around 25 months after vaccination. These receptor sequences come from a man between 50 and 69 years old who received an inactivated influenza vaccine. Each CDR3 is given with its conserved first and last residue. A D gene is named only where the DNA matches it firmly. The size field is filled for only some rows; it gives once, few, many or a size class.

j_gene	v_gene	abundance	d_gene	CDR3nt	CDR3aa
TRBJ2-2	TRBV7-2	-	-	TGTGCCAGCAGCTGGGGTGGGGCGAACACCGGGGAGCTGTTTTTT	CASSWGGANTGELFF
TRBJ2-5	TRBV11-2	few	-	TGTGCCAGCAGCCCCCCCCCTCAAGAGACCCAGTACTTC	CASSPPPQETQYF
TRBJ2-3	TRBV19	few	TRBD2	TGTGCCAGTACCACTAGCGGGGGCCACACAGATACGCAGTATTTT	CASTTSGGHTDTQYF
TRBJ1-5	TRBV7-8	many	-	TGTGCCAGCAGCTTTGGCACCGTAAATCAGCCCCAGCATTTT	CASSFGTVNQPQHF
TRBJ2-1	TRBV7-2	-	-	TGTGCCAGCAGCTCAGAAATCGGACAGTACAATGAGCAGTTCTTC	CASSSEIGQYNEQFF
TRBJ1-5	TRBV6-2/TRBV6-3	-	TRBD1	TGTGCCAGCAGTTACTTGTACAGGGGCTCGGATAATCAGCCCCAGCATTTT	CASSYLYRGSDNQPQHF
TRBJ2-5	TRBV5-1	-	-	TGCGCCAGCAGCTTGGTTGGACAGCTTGCCGAGACCCAGTACTTC	CASSLVGQLAETQYF
TRBJ2-7	TRBV12-3/TRBV12-4	-	-	TGTGCCAGCAGTACAGGGGAGGCCTACGAGCAGTACTTC	CASSTGEAYEQYF
TRBJ2-1	TRBV10-3	many	TRBD1	TGTGCCATCAGTTTACAGGGGTACAATGAGCAGTTCTTC	CAISLQGYNEQFF
TRBJ2-3	TRBV6-2/TRBV6-3	few	TRBD2	TGTGCCAGCAGAGCGGGACTTATAACAGATACGCAGTATTTT	CASRAGLITDTQYF
TRBJ2-1	TRBV5-1	few	-	TGCGCCAGCAGCTTGGGATCCCCGGGCAATGAGCAGTTCTTC	CASSLGSPGNEQFF
TRBJ2-1	TRBV11-2	few	-	TGTGCCAGCAGCTTGGGGGGGGGCGTCTACAATGAGCAGTTCTTC	CASSLGGGVYNEQFF
TRBJ2-3	TRBV12-3/TRBV12-4	many	TRBD2	TGTGCCAGCACCCCGGGAGGGCTAGCGGGAAGTACGCAGTATTTT	CASTPGGLAGSTQYF
TRBJ1-5	TRBV3-1	-	TRBD1	TGTGCCAGCAGCCAGGGACAGTATAGCAATCAGCCCCAGCATTTT	CASSQGQYSNQPQHF
TRBJ2-1	TRBV7-2	many	-	TGTGCCAGCAGCTGGAGCTCCTACAATGAGCAGTTCTTC	CASSWSSYNEQFF
TRBJ1-2	TRBV20-1	-	-	TGCAGTGCAGGGGAGCGGCCCAACTATGGCTACACCTTC	CSAGERPNYGYTF
TRBJ2-7	TRBV7-2	-	TRBD2	TGTGCCAGCAGCGGAGGGACTAGCGGTACCTACGAGCAGTACTTC	CASSGGTSGTYEQYF
TRBJ2-1	TRBV7-2	-	TRBD1	TGTGCCAGCAGCACGATGGGACAGGAGCAGTTCTTC	CASSTMGQEQFF
TRBJ1-1	TRBV20-1	-	-	-	CSARVGFGTFF
TRBJ1-5	TRBV12-3/TRBV12-4	-	-	TGTGCCAGCAGTTTAGTGGTGAGCAATCAGCCCCAGCATTTT	CASSLVVSNQPQHF
TRBJ2-3	TRBV25-1	-	TRBD1	TGTGCCAGCAGTGGTAATCCGGGACAGGGGTCAGATACGCAGTATTTT	CASSGNPGQGSDTQYF
TRBJ2-2	TRBV6-2/TRBV6-3	few	-	TGTGCCAGCAGTTACGTACAGACGACCGGGGAGCTGTTTTTT	CASSYVQTTGELFF
TRBJ2-5	TRBV20-1	few	-	TGCAGTGCTAGAGATCGACCCCCCTCCTTTATCCAAGAGACCCAGTACTTC	CSARDRPPSFIQETQYF
TRBJ1-1	TRBV10-3	many	-	TGTGCCATCAGTGAGTCGTCCGGGGGAATCTCGAACACTGAAGCTTTCTTT	CAISESSGGISNTEAFF
TRBJ2-7	TRBV5-1	-	-	TGCGCCAGCAGCTTGGCCCTGTCCAGGGCTTACGAGCAGTACTTC	CASSLALSRAYEQYF
TRBJ2-7	TRBV29-1	few	TRBD2	TGCAGCGGGCAACTAGCGGGAGGCTACGAGCAGTACTTC	CSGQLAGGYEQYF
TRBJ2-7	TRBV6-5	once	-	TGTGCCAGCAGTTACACGAGACAGTCCTACGAGCAGTACTTC	CASSYTRQSYEQYF
TRBJ1-6	TRBV7-3	-	TRBD1	TGTGCCAGCAGCTCCTCCGGGACAGCAAATTCACCCCTCCACTTT	CASSSSGTANSPLHF
TRBJ2-3	TRBV5-6	-	-	TGTGCCAGCAGCTCGCACACAGATACGCAGTATTTT	CASSSHTDTQYF
TRBJ2-3	TRBV5-4	few	-	TGTGCCAGCAGCTCGGTGATCGCCACAGATACGCAGTATTTT	CASSSVIATDTQYF
TRBJ2-7	TRBV24-1	-	-	TGTGCCACCAGTGATCTGGGGGGAGAGGAGCAGTACTTC	CATSDLGGEEQYF
TRBJ1-3	TRBV7-2	few	TRBD1	TGTGCCAGCAGCCTCACAGGGGATTACGCTGTATATTTT	CASSLTGDYAVYF
TRBJ1-2	TRBV10-3	many	-	TGTGCCATCAGTGAGGTGACTAACTATGGCTACACCTTC	CAISEVTNYGYTF